These T cell receptor beta chains were read from a single sample in a study of blood T cells in healthy people across ages. TCRdb analysed the 5' RACE reads with MiXCR anew, one entry per CDR3 protein. The sample records about 570,000 distinct CDR3 sequences, 27% being singletons. The specimen was blood. The receptor set was obtained from a woman between 65 and 79 years old in good health. Both conserved end residues are part of each CDR3. D genes are given only for firm matches. Some rows mark clone size as missing; the rest say once, few, many or name a class of expanded clone.

abundance,v_gene,j_gene,d_gene,CDR3aa,CDR3nt
few,TRBV7-8,TRBJ2-5,TRBD2,CASTGTSGDQETQYF,TGTGCCAGCACCGGGACTAGCGGGGACCAAGAGACCCAGTACTTC
.,TRBV5-1,TRBJ2-7,.,CASSLGAGRTYEQYF,TGCGCCAGCAGCTTGGGGGCAGGGCGCACCTACGAGCAGTACTTC
few,TRBV5-1,TRBJ2-2,TRBD2,CASRGTSDTGELFF,TGCGCCAGCAGAGGGACTAGCGACACCGGGGAGCTGTTTTTT
.,TRBV6-5,TRBJ2-2,.,CASSYGENTGELFF,TGTGCCAGCAGTTACGGGGAGAACACCGGGGAGCTGTTTTTT
.,TRBV12-3/TRBV12-4,TRBJ2-5,TRBD2,CASGAIAGVWETQYF,TGTGCCAGCGGTGCGATAGCGGGGGTGTGGGAGACCCAGTACTTC
few,TRBV29-1,TRBJ2-7,.,CSVSSQGIELF,TGCAGCGTTTCCTCTCAGGGGATTGAGCTCTTC
.,TRBV29-1,TRBJ1-2,.,CSVQAGGGYTF,TGCAGCGTTCAAGCGGGAGGTGGCTACACCTTC
few,TRBV5-1,TRBJ2-7,TRBD1,CASSSTGTYEQYF,TGCGCCAGCAGCTCGACAGGGACGTACGAGCAGTACTTC
few,TRBV4-1,TRBJ2-3,.,CASSHLNTDTQYF,TGCGCCAGCAGCCATCTTAACACAGATACGCAGTATTTT
few,TRBV5-1,TRBJ1-1,TRBD1,CASSLQGFRTEAFF,TGCGCCAGCAGCCTACAGGGGTTTAGAACTGAAGCTTTCTTT
few,TRBV10-3,TRBJ2-5,.,CAISESGRGSNKGQYF,TGTGCCATCAGTGAGTCCGGCAGGGGCTCCAACAAGGGCCAGTACTTC
.,TRBV18,TRBJ1-4,TRBD1,CASSSGQGRNEKLFF,TGTGCCAGCTCGTCCGGACAGGGACGGAATGAAAAACTGTTTTTT
few,TRBV6-5,TRBJ2-5,TRBD1,CASSYRRQGKVSETQYF,TGTGCCAGCAGTTACCGGAGACAGGGAAAGGTCTCAGAGACCCAGTACTTC
.,TRBV28,TRBJ1-2,TRBD1,CASSPPTGINYGYTF,TGTGCCAGCAGTCCTCCGACAGGGATAAACTATGGCTACACCTTC
.,TRBV7-2,TRBJ2-1,.,CASTKGGSNNEQFF,TGTGCCAGCACCAAGGGGGGCAGTAACAATGAGCAGTTCTTC
.,TRBV5-1,TRBJ1-1,.,CASSLAGQGTEASF,TGCGCCAGCAGCCTGGCCGGTCAGGGCACTGAAGCTTCCTTT
.,TRBV12-3/TRBV12-4,TRBJ1-2,.,CASSSRTVVDGYTF,TGTGCCAGCAGTTCCCGGACGGTTGTCGATGGCTACACCTTC
many,TRBV12-3/TRBV12-4,TRBJ2-5,TRBD2,CASSTVGGAWETQYF,TGTGCCAGCAGTACGGTCGGGGGGGCATGGGAGACCCAGTACTTC
few,TRBV6-1,TRBJ2-5,TRBD1,CASREDRGKSSETQYF,TGTGCCAGCAGGGAGGACAGGGGAAAAAGTTCGGAGACCCAGTACTTC
.,TRBV20-1,TRBJ2-1,TRBD2,CSARRPVGSGAYNEQFF,TGCAGTGCTAGAAGGCCTGTAGGTAGCGGGGCCTACAATGAGCAGTTCTTC
many,TRBV6-5,TRBJ1-3,.,CASSYTVSGNTIYF,TGTGCCAGCAGTTACACCGTCTCTGGAAACACCATATATTTT
.,TRBV3-1,TRBJ2-3,TRBD2,CASSIRGGPTFTDTQYF,TGTGCCAGCAGCATTCGCGGGGGGCCCACTTTCACAGATACGCAGTATTTT
.,TRBV3-1,TRBJ2-7,.,CASSQARWGSPSYEQYF,TGTGCCAGCAGCCAAGCACGGTGGGGTTCCCCCTCCTACGAGCAGTACTTC
once,TRBV7-9,TRBJ2-2,.,CASRSATGELFF,TGTGCCAGCAGGTCGGCCACCGGGGAGCTGTTTTTT
few,TRBV4-1,TRBJ2-5,.,CASSQRSLETQYF,TGCGCCAGCAGCCAGAGGTCCCTCGAGACCCAGTACTTC
.,TRBV20-1,TRBJ2-1,.,CSASLQTDEQFF,TGCAGTGCTAGTTTGCAGACGGATGAGCAGTTCTTC
many,TRBV10-2,TRBJ2-5,TRBD2,CASSDGLAEETQYF,TGCGCCAGCAGTGACGGACTAGCGGAAGAGACCCAGTACTTC
.,TRBV3-1,TRBJ2-7,.,CASSRSSDEQYF,TGTGCCAGCAGCCGTTCTAGCGACGAGCAGTACTTC
few,TRBV15,TRBJ2-3,TRBD2,CATSRDRLAGGPRDTQYF,TGTGCCACCAGCAGAGATCGCCTAGCGGGGGGGCCGAGAGATACGCAGTATTTT
few,TRBV28,TRBJ1-1,TRBD1,CASSLWGTGGSGAEAFF,TGTGCCAGCAGTTTATGGGGGACAGGGGGCTCCGGCGCTGAAGCTTTCTTT
few,TRBV18,TRBJ1-3,.,CASSPFEGYGNTKYF,TGTGCCAGCTCACCTTTCGAGGGTTACGGAAACACCAAATATTTT
.,TRBV29-1,TRBJ2-7,TRBD2,CSVLAGASYEQYF,TGCAGCGTCCTAGCGGGAGCCTCCTACGAGCAGTACTTC
.,TRBV3-1,TRBJ1-3,TRBD1,CASSQGTGGSGNTIYF,TGTGCCAGCAGCCAAGGGACAGGGGGCTCTGGAAACACCATATATTTT
few,TRBV12-3/TRBV12-4,TRBJ1-2,.,CASSLQPFYGGYTF,TGTGCCAGCAGTCTACAGCCTTTTTATGGTGGCTACACCTTC
.,TRBV6-2/TRBV6-3,TRBJ2-4,.,CASSNRPTLAKNIQYF,TGTGCCAGCAGTAACCGCCCTACTCTAGCCAAAAACATTCAGTACTTC
.,TRBV7-2,TRBJ2-1,TRBD2,CASSVLAGNNEQFF,TGTGCCAGCAGTGTACTAGCGGGGAATAATGAGCAGTTCTTC
.,TRBV3-1,TRBJ2-7,.,CASSQYSADYEQYF,TGTGCCAGCAGCCAATACTCGGCGGACTACGAGCAGTACTTC
.,TRBV28,TRBJ2-7,.,CASSSPGHEQYF,TGTGCCAGCAGTTCCCCGGGCCACGAGCAGTACTTC
.,TRBV6-5,TRBJ2-6,.,CASSYGQPSSVLTF,TGTGCCAGCAGTTACGGGCAGCCCAGCTCCGTCCTGACTTTC